This note documents a single T cell receptor beta chain sequence. Participants spanned ages about 18 to 89 years and resided in 20 to 30 US areas. This specimen belongs to a study of blood T cell repertoires in COVID-19. Background on the study: In each case, the material was cDNA or gDNA derived from T cells, B-cell-depleted T cells, or PBMCs.

In the authors' workflow: Amplification with reference gene primers provided the estimates of nucleated cell counts. Using immunoSEQ multiplex PCR, the repertoire was profiled, and TCRdb retains in-frame clones only, with some absent. V, J and clone size are those of that table, while D and trimming were read from the DNA. This table has 300,000 to 400,000 clones, roughly 90% appearing once. V trimming: 0 bases; J trimming: 4 bases; junction bases outside the gene matches: 3. Germline V gene lookup returns CDR1 SGHTA and CDR2 FQGNSA. The CDR3 sequence is 15 residues long. The sample taken for sequencing was PBMCs or T cells enriched from blood (not recorded which). The chain combines TRBV7-2 with TRBJ2-7, with TRBD1 matching over 10 bases. This receptor was obtained from a woman under 40 with acute COVID-19. CDR3 sequence reads: CASSLARTGGYEQYF. The CDR3, as DNA: TGTGCCAGCAGCTTAGCTAGGACAGGGGGGTACGAGCAGTACTTC. The variable domain in full, with the rest retrieved from reference TRBV7-2 and TRBJ2-7, is GAGVSQSPSNKVTEKGKDVELRCDPISGHTALYWYRQSLGQGLEFLIYFQGNSAPDKSGLPSDRFSAERTGGSVSTLTIQRTQQEDSAVYLCASSLARTGGYEQYFGPGTRLTVT.